A selection of T cell receptor beta chains follows, all from one sample in a study of CD8 T cells in ankylosing spondylitis. TCRdb re-called the 5' RACE reads through MiXCR, storing one row per CDR3 protein. There are some 400,000 distinct CDR3 sequences in the sample; around 24% occur only once, and about 16% lies in the top ten. The sample taken for sequencing was blood, either unsorted or a sorted T cell fraction (not recorded which). Receptors originate from a male donor with ankylosing spondylitis. Both conserved end residues are part of each CDR3. The D gene is left open where the match is weak. Clone size, where shown, is once, few, many, or a class for clones that have expanded.

abundance	d_gene	v_gene	len	j_gene	CDR3aa	CDR3nt
few	.	TRBV12-3/TRBV12-4	15	TRBJ1-6	CASSRLDSYNSPLHF	TGTGCCAGCAGCCGTCTAGACAGCTATAATTCACCCCTCCACTTT
.	.	TRBV6-5	14	TRBJ1-4	CASSYGRAGEKLFF	TGTGCCAGCAGTTACGGCAGGGCGGGAGAAAAACTGTTTTTT
.	.	TRBV5-1	15	TRBJ2-2	CASSDRQKNTGELFF	TGCGCCAGCAGCGATCGACAGAAAAACACCGGGGAGCTGTTTTTT
.	TRBD2	TRBV28	15	TRBJ2-1	CASSPPGTSWNEQFF	TGTGCCAGCAGTCCCCCCGGGACTAGTTGGAATGAGCAGTTCTTC
.	TRBD1	TRBV15	17	TRBJ2-1	CATSTLEDRGLKNEQFF	TGTGCCACCAGCACCCTGGAGGACAGGGGTCTGAAGAATGAGCAGTTCTTC
few	.	TRBV5-1	15	TRBJ2-7	CASSLAPGPNYEQYF	TGCGCCAGCAGCTTGGCCCCTGGACCGAACTACGAGCAGTACTTC
few	TRBD2	TRBV9	17	TRBJ2-2	CASSVASLAGSTGELFF	TGTGCCAGCAGCGTAGCTTCTCTAGCGGGGTCCACCGGGGAGCTGTTTTTT
.	.	TRBV12-3/TRBV12-4	14	TRBJ1-5	CASSTGAYGQPQHF	TGTGCCAGCAGTACAGGAGCCTACGGTCAGCCCCAGCATTTT
many	.	TRBV3-1	15	TRBJ2-1	CASSQDFSSYNEQFF	TGTGCCAGCAGCCAAGACTTTAGCTCCTACAATGAGCAGTTCTTC
few	TRBD1	TRBV2	13	TRBJ2-7	CASSADRGSEQYF	TGTGCCAGCAGCGCGGACAGGGGAAGCGAGCAGTACTTC
few	.	TRBV12-3/TRBV12-4	14	TRBJ2-3	CASSLQASTDTQYF	TGTGCCAGCAGTTTACAAGCGAGCACAGATACGCAGTATTTT
.	.	TRBV29-1	13	TRBJ2-7	CSVDVGGAYEQYF	TGCAGCGTTGATGTGGGGGGTGCCTACGAGCAGTACTTC
.	.	TRBV20-1	13	TRBJ2-5	CSALVTDQETQYF	TGCAGTGCCCTTGTCACAGATCAAGAGACCCAGTACTTC
few	TRBD1	TRBV5-1	15	TRBJ1-1	CASSSTQGANTEAFF	TGCGCCAGCAGCTCCACCCAGGGGGCCAACACTGAAGCTTTCTTT
.	.	TRBV5-1	17	TRBJ2-2	CASGWRASPATRGELFF	TGCGCCAGCGGTTGGAGGGCTAGCCCCGCGACCCGCGGGGAGCTGTTTTTT
few	.	TRBV20-1	11	TRBJ2-5	CSARWQETQYF	TGCAGTGCCCGTTGGCAAGAGACCCAGTACTTC
.	.	TRBV5-1	15	TRBJ2-2	CASRIGGANTGELFF	TGCGCCAGCAGAATCGGAGGGGCGAACACCGGGGAGCTGTTTTTT
.	TRBD2	TRBV28	12	TRBJ2-4	CASRAGADIQYF	TGTGCCTCCCGGGCGGGAGCTGACATTCAGTACTTC
.	.	TRBV3-1	14	TRBJ1-1	CASSQTVSNTEAFF	TGTGCCAGCAGCCAGACAGTCTCGAACACTGAAGCTTTCTTT
few	.	TRBV7-9	13	TRBJ1-1	CASSLGHYTEAFF	TGTGCCAGCAGCTTAGGGCATTACACTGAAGCTTTCTTT
.	TRBD1	TRBV5-1	14	TRBJ1-4	CASSTQGVEEKLFF	TGCGCCAGCAGCACACAGGGGGTCGAGGAAAAACTGTTTTTT
.	TRBD1	TRBV18	15	TRBJ2-7	CASSRDRGTSNEQYF	TGTGCCAGCTCACGGGACAGGGGAACTTCCAACGAGCAGTACTTC
.	.	TRBV6-2/TRBV6-3	14	TRBJ1-1	CASSYAVMNTEAFF	TGTGCCAGCAGTTACGCGGTTATGAACACTGAAGCTTTCTTT
.	TRBD2	TRBV15	15	TRBJ2-7	CATSRDPSGSYEQYF	TGTGCCACCAGCAGGGACCCCAGCGGGAGCTACGAGCAGTACTTC
.	.	TRBV6-1	13	TRBJ2-2	CASSDGRGGELFF	TGTGCCAGCAGTGATGGACGTGGCGGGGAGCTGTTTTTT
.	.	TRBV5-8	16	TRBJ2-7	CASSLEGTWRVDEQYF	TGTGCCAGCAGCTTGGAGGGCACTTGGCGGGTCGACGAGCAGTACTTC
many	.	TRBV7-3	12	TRBJ2-3	CASSSGTDTQYF	TGTGCCAGCAGTTCTGGCACAGATACGCAGTATTTT
.	.	TRBV14	13	TRBJ2-7	CASSRGSQGEQYF	TGTGCCAGCAGCCGGGGGAGTCAGGGCGAGCAGTACTTC
.	.	TRBV5-1	15	TRBJ1-1	CASSSGTPLHTEAFF	TGCGCCAGCAGCTCGGGGACCCCTCTACACACTGAAGCTTTCTTT
.	.	TRBV6-1	15	TRBJ2-1	CASSGYYVWVNEQFF	TGTGCCAGCAGCGGATACTACGTTTGGGTCAATGAGCAGTTCTTC
.	.	TRBV20-1	14	TRBJ2-3	CSASPGATADTQYF	TGCAGTGCTAGCCCCGGGGCCACCGCAGATACGCAGTATTTT
.	TRBD1	TRBV6-1	13	TRBJ2-1	CASSPGGGNEQFF	TGTGCCAGCAGTCCAGGGGGCGGAAATGAGCAGTTCTTC
.	TRBD1	TRBV7-8	15	TRBJ1-6	CASSLQGGLNSPLHF	TGTGCCAGCAGCTTGCAGGGGGGCCTTAATTCACCCCTCCACTTT
few	TRBD2	TRBV9	17	TRBJ2-1	CASSVGTSGVSYNEQFF	TGTGCCAGCAGCGTAGGAACTAGCGGGGTGTCCTACAATGAGCAGTTCTTC
.	.	TRBV2	15	TRBJ2-3	CASSALAATTDTQYF	TGTGCCAGCAGTGCCTTAGCGGCCACCACAGATACGCAGTATTTT
.	.	TRBV24-1	18	TRBJ2-3	CATSVGGLAATGTDTQYF	TGTGCCACCAGTGTCGGGGGATTAGCGGCTACTGGGACAGATACGCAGTATTTT
few	.	TRBV10-3	14	TRBJ2-5	CATQTGTSQETQYF	TGTGCCACACAAACCGGGACAAGTCAAGAGACCCAGTACTTC
.	.	TRBV18	12	TRBJ1-1	CASSHESPEAFF	TGTGCCAGCTCGCATGAGTCGCCTGAAGCTTTCTTT